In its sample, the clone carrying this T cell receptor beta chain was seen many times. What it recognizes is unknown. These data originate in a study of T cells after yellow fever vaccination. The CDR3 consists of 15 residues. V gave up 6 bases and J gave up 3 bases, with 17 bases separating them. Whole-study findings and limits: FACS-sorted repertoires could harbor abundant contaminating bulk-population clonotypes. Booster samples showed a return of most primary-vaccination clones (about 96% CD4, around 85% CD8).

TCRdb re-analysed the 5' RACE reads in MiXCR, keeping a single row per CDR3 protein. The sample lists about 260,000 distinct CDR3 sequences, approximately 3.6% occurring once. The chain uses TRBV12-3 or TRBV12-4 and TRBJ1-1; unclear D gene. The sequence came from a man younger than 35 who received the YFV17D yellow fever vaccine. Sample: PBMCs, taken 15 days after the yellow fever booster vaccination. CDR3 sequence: CASRTHVTYYTEAFF. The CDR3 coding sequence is TGTGCCAGCAGGACGCATGTAACCTATTACACTGAAGCTTTCTTT.